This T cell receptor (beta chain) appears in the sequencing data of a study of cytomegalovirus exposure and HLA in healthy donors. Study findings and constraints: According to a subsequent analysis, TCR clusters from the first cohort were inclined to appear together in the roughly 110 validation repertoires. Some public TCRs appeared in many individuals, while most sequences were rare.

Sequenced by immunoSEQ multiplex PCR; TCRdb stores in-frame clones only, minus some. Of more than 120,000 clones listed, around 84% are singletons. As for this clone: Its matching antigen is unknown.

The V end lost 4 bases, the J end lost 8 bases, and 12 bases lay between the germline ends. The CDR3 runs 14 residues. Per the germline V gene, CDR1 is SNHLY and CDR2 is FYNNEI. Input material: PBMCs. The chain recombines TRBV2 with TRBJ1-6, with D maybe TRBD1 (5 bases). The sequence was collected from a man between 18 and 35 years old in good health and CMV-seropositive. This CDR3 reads CASSATVLYSPLHF. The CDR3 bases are TGTGCCAGCAGTGCGACAGTCCTCTATTCACCCCTCCACTTT.